The 6 T cell receptor beta chains presented below share a single source sample, sequenced in a study of shared clonotypes between healthy human individuals. The assay was immunoSEQ multiplex PCR, and TCRdb's table has in-frame clones only and misses some. The sample has about 2.3 million clones; roughly 90% are singletons. The sample consisted of naive CD4+ T cells from PBMCs. Subset denoted: CD45RA+ positively selected. The receptors were sampled from a man aged 18 to 30 in good health. Some clones in this sample may be carry-over from other donors' samples.

Comments on this clone: Other DNA sequences within the sample encode an identical CDR3. This sequence joins TRBV18 and TRBJ1-5; 8 nucleotides agree with TRBD1. Trimming at V came to 3 bases and at J to 7 bases, leaving 5 bases not matched to a gene. CDR3 size: 14 residues. Germline V gives CDR1 KGHSH, CDR2 LQKENI. In nucleotides, the CDR3 is TGTGCCAGCTCACCCGACAGGGGCGGGCAGCCCCAGCATTTT. This translates into CASSPDRGGQPQHF.

The rearrangement uses TRBV30 and TRBJ1-5, with D uncertain. Between the trimmed V and J ends, which lost 3 bases and 2 bases, there was a span of 8 bases. This CDR3 spans 13 amino acids. In germline, CDR1 is GTSNPN, CDR2 SVGIG (reference sequence). The CDR3 bases are TGTGCCTGGAGGGCCTCGGGCAATCAGCCCCAGCATTTT. Protein product: CAWRASGNQPQHF.

With respect to this clone: The same CDR3 also results from other DNA sequences found in this sample. The chain combines TRBV5-5 with TRBJ1-2, with 9 bases fitting TRBD1. The CDR3 covers 14 residues. With 4 bases clipped from V and 2 bases from J, the junction kept 3 bases outside the gene matches. CDR1 is SGHKS and CDR2 is YYEKEE in the germline V gene (reference sequence). CDR3 sequence (DNA): TGTGCCAGCAGCCTAGGACAGGGGAACTATGGCTACACCTTC. This encodes CASSLGQGNYGYTF.

The chain has TRBV27 and TRBJ2-2; D may correspond to TRBD1 or TRBD2 (5 bases each). V was cut by 3 bases and J by 5 bases, with 22 bases left in between. This CDR3 is 18 amino acids long. Germline V gives CDR1 MNHEY, CDR2 SMNVEV (reference sequence). CDR3 DNA: TGTGCCAGCAGTTTTTCAATTCGGGGACGGAGTTTTACCGGGGAGCTGTTTTTT. Its protein is CASSFSIRGRSFTGELFF.

The rearrangement joins TRBV28 to TRBJ1-5; D is uncertain. The CDR3 runs to 14 residues. The V gene's germline CDR1 is MDHEN and CDR2 SYDVKM. Trimming cost V 8 bases and J 2 bases, with 13 bases left between them. The CDR3 DNA reads as TGTGCCAGCCTCGAAACGAGGGGCAATCAGCCCCAGCATTTT. Translation gives CASLETRGNQPQHF.

This chain uses TRBV28 with TRBJ2-1, with 10 positions matching TRBD2. V lost 1 base, J lost 7 bases, and 7 bases stayed unmatched. Per the germline V gene, CDR1 is MDHEN and CDR2 is SYDVKM. The CDR3 sequence is 16 residues long. The CDR3, as DNA: TGTGCCAGCAGTTTATTTAGCGGGAGGCTTGGGAATGAGCAGTTCTTC. Encoded protein: CASSLFSGRLGNEQFF.